This TCR beta chain was sequenced during a study of blood T cell repertoires in COVID-19. Study-wide context: The samples span acute and convalescent COVID-19 from the United States, Italy and Spain. PBMCs, B-cell-depleted T cells, or T cells were the source of the cDNA or gDNA that made up the material.

The CDR3 sequence is 17 residues long. With V trimmed by 0 bases and J by 8 bases, 5 bases remained unmatched. CDR1 and CDR2 (germline): LGHNA, YNFKEQ. In the authors' workflow: Amplification with reference gene primers provided the estimates of nucleated cell counts. The protocol was immunoSEQ multiplex PCR, while the TCRdb copy is restricted to in-frame clones and leaves out a portion. The DNA gave D and trimming, while V, J and clone size come from that table. Here the sample spans about 45,000 clones, 83% being singletons. The sequencing input was peripheral blood. The sequence came from a man older than 75 in a cohort sampled during active COVID-19. This sequence joins TRBV4-2 and TRBJ2-1, with 15 bases lining up with TRBD2. CDR3 DNA: TGTGCCAGCAGCCAAGACCCCCGGACTAGCGGGGGGGATGAGCAGTTCTTC. Translated, it gives CASSQDPRTSGGDEQFF.